The 24 T cell receptor beta chains below were found in one sample sequenced in a study of blood T cells in healthy people across ages. Then a second PCR, running roughly 7 to 11 cycles, was carried out with a sample-barcoded 5' primer and a J-beta primer mix. TCRdb processed the 5' RACE reads anew with MiXCR; each CDR3 protein has one entry. The data show about 1.8 million distinct CDR3 sequences, with around 50% seen just once and over 2% held by the top ten. Sequencing input: blood. These receptors originate from a middle-aged woman in good health.

The rearrangement joins TRBV18 to TRBJ2-1; D gene unclear. The germline V gene encodes CDR1 KGHSH and CDR2 LQKENI. V was cut by 8 bases and J by 7 bases, with 12 bases left in between. CDR3 length: 12 residues. The chain's CDR3 is CASAHSSNEQFF. DNA of the CDR3: TGTGCCAGCGCACATTCAAGTAATGAGCAGTTCTTC.

The chain employs TRBV5-1 and TRBJ2-3; a possible D gene is TRBD1 (6 bases). Trimming removed 3 bases at V and 0 bases at J, with 14 bases between. This CDR3 comprises 16 residues. The germline V gene encodes CDR1 SGHRS and CDR2 YFSETQ. The CDR3 DNA reads TGCGCCAGCAGCTATGGACAGCAGCCTAGCACAGATACGCAGTATTTT. Translated: CASSYGQQPSTDTQYF.

V gene TRBV6-2 or TRBV6-3 combines with J gene TRBJ2-4, with D unresolved. The J call may be wrong; the DNA end is better matched by TRBJ2-7. The CDR3 extends over 15 amino acids. Looked up from germline, CDR1 is MNHEY and CDR2 is SVGEGT. The CDR3 DNA is TGTGCCAGCGCTTTAGGAAGGCCTTCCACCCACGAGCAGTACTTC. Residues: CASALGRPSTHEQYF.

The chain carries TRBV6-2 or TRBV6-3 and TRBJ2-3; D might be TRBD2 (6 bases). CDR3 length: 15 amino acids. V lost 5 bases to trimming and J lost 0 bases, with 12 bases between them. Germline V gives CDR1 MNHEY, CDR2 SVGEGT. The CDR3 bases are TGTGCCAGCAGTACCACCGGGACTAGCACAGATACGCAGTATTTT. Its protein is CASSTTGTSTDTQYF.

V usage is TRBV15 and J usage is TRBJ2-6, with D tentatively TRBD1 (6 bases). Trimming stripped 3 bases from V and 0 bases from J, with 12 bases between. The CDR3 is 17 amino acids. Germline CDR1 and CDR2: LNHNV and YYDKDF (reference sequence). The CDR3 protein is CATSRRTARSGANVLTF. The CDR3 nucleotides are TGTGCCACCAGCAGGCGGACAGCCCGCTCTGGGGCCAACGTCCTGACTTTC. Drawing the rest from reference TRBV15 and TRBJ2-6, the complete variable domain is DAMVIQNPRYQVTQFGKPVTLSCSQTLNHNVMYWYQQKSSQAPKLLFHYYDKDFNNEADTPDNFQSRRPNTSFCFLDIRSPGLGDTAMYLCATSRRTARSGANVLTFGAGSRLTVL.

This chain uses TRBV5-1 with TRBJ1-2; the D is unclear. Germline loops: CDR1 SGHRS, CDR2 YFSETQ. The CDR3 sequence is 14 residues long. Trimming cost V 7 bases and J 2 bases, with 15 bases left between them. CDR3: CASREGFANYGYTF. CDR3 nucleotide sequence: TGCGCCAGCCGGGAGGGATTTGCCAACTATGGCTACACCTTC. Filled out from reference TRBV5-1 and TRBJ1-2, the complete variable domain reads KAGVTQTPRYLIKTRGQQVTLSCSPISGHRSVSWYQQTPGQGLQFLFEYFSETQRNKGNFPGRFSGRQFSNSRSEMNVSTLELGDSALYLCASREGFANYGYTFGSGTRLTVV.

V usage is TRBV20-1 and J usage is TRBJ1-2; D gene ambiguous. This CDR3 has 13 residues. The V end lost 7 bases, the J end lost 0 bases, and 12 bases lay between the germline ends. Germline CDR1 and CDR2: DFQATT and SNEGSKA (reference sequence). This CDR3 is CSGHQSANYGYTF. As DNA, the CDR3 is TGCAGTGGTCATCAGTCAGCTAACTATGGCTACACCTTC.

This clonotype was seen a handful of times. This chain connects TRBV7-9 to TRBJ2-6, with D uncertain. The CDR3 sequence is 17 residues long. Germline CDR1 is SEHNR and CDR2 is FQNEAQ (reference sequence). V was cut by 1 base and J by 0 bases, with 10 bases left in between. The DNA of the CDR3 is TGTGCCAGCAGCTTAGTACAGATTATCTCTGGGGCCAACGTCCTGACTTTC. It is translated as CASSLVQIISGANVLTF.

This clonotype was recorded a few times. The V call is TRBV27, the J call TRBJ2-1, with D maybe TRBD2 (6 bases). The germline gives CDR1 MNHEY, CDR2 SMNVEV (reference sequence). The CDR3 is 16 residues long. V shed 2 bases and J shed 1 base, with 12 bases lying between them. The CDR3 DNA reads as TGTGCCAGCAGTTTAATCACTAGCCTTTCCTACAATGAGCAGTTCTTC. Translated: CASSLITSLSYNEQFF.

This clonotype was recorded a few times. The chain combines TRBV7-2 with TRBJ2-1; D is undetermined. The CDR3 extends over 12 amino acids. Germline-derived CDR1 and CDR2 are SGHTA and FQGNSA. With 2 bases removed from V and 7 bases from J, the gap between germline ends came to 6 bases. CDR3 nucleotides: TGTGCCAGCAGCTTACAAGCTAATGAGCAGTTCTTC. It translates to CASSLQANEQFF.

The V gene is TRBV6-1, the J gene TRBJ2-5, with D perhaps being TRBD1 or TRBD2 (5 bases each). The DNA end lines up better with TRBJ2-7; the J call may be wrong. The CDR3 spans 15 residues. From germline, CDR1 is MNHNS and CDR2 SASEGT. CDR3 in amino acids: CASSDSIGAAYEQYF. CDR3 coding DNA: TGTGCCAGCAGTGATTCAATCGGGGCAGCCTACGAGCAGTACTTC.

The V and J genes are TRBV21-1 and TRBJ2-5; TRBD1 is taken as the D call from the table, unchecked against the DNA. TRBV21-1 corresponds to a pseudogene. This CDR3 has 17 residues. The CDR3 is CASSKWVGQRKQETQYF. In DNA, the CDR3 is TGTGCCAGCAGCAAATGGGTGGGACAGCGAAAACAAGAGACCCAGTACTTC.

This clonotype showed up many times. For the CDR3, the DNA is TGCAGCGTTGAAGGTCGCGGGGGGCACACAGATACGCAGTATTTT. It codes for CSVEGRGGHTDTQYF. The genes are TRBV29-1 and TRBJ2-3, with TRBD2 identical over 8 bases. The junction had 5 bases not matched to a gene; V was cut back by 1 base and J by 2 bases. Germline CDR1 reads SQVTM; CDR2 reads ANQGSEA. This CDR3 spans 15 amino acids.

J is TRBJ2-5 and V is TRBV20-1; 7 bases map to TRBD1. CDR1 and CDR2 from the germline V gene are DFQATT and SNEGSKA (reference sequence). Trimming removed 6 bases from V and 1 base from J; junction bases left unmatched: 11. The CDR3 is 15 amino acids. In DNA form, the CDR3 reads TGCAGTGCCCAAAGGACAGGACTCTCCCAAGAGACCCAGTACTTC. Its translation is CSAQRTGLSQETQYF.

The chain recombines TRBV28 with TRBJ2-1; D may correspond to TRBD1 or TRBD2 (5 bases each). V dropped 6 bases and J dropped 4 bases, with 16 bases sitting between them. Germline V CDR1 and CDR2: MDHEN, SYDVKM. CDR3 length: 15 amino acids. The CDR3 loop reads CASRGDRTPYNEQFF. In DNA, the CDR3 is TGTGCCAGCAGGGGGGATCGGACACCATACAATGAGCAGTTCTTC.

The chain couples TRBV7-2 to TRBJ2-5, with 11 bases that match TRBD2. The J segment lost 4 bases and the V segment lost 5 bases, leaving 12 bases of the junction unmatched. CDR3 length: 17 residues. The germline V gene has CDR1 SGHTA and CDR2 FQGNSA. This CDR3 reads CASSRLLSGGARETQYF. CDR3 nucleotides: TGTGCCAGCAGCCGACTCCTTAGCGGGGGGGCAAGAGAGACCCAGTACTTC.

This sequence joins TRBV5-4 and TRBJ2-7; TRBD2 matches at 7 bases. Germline lookup yields CDR1 SGHNT and CDR2 YYREEE (reference sequence). This CDR3 is built from 14 residues. After removal of 5 bases from V and 0 bases from J, the junction contained 5 bases not matched to a gene. In nucleotides, the CDR3 is TGTGCCAGCAGACGAGCGGGAACCTCCTACGAGCAGTACTTC. Amino acids: CASRRAGTSYEQYF.

The chain is built from TRBV12-5 and TRBJ2-7; D might be TRBD1 or TRBD2, each matching 5 bases. From germline, CDR1 is LGHNT and CDR2 FRNRAP. Trimming removed 8 bases from V and 10 bases from J, with 21 bases in between. This CDR3 region has 13 residues. The CDR3 DNA reads TGTGCTAGTTTGGGGGAATTCCCCAGGGCCCAGTACTTC. Translation: CASLGEFPRAQYF.

The genes are TRBV10-2 and TRBJ2-5; 9 nucleotides agree with TRBD2. The CDR3 length is 17 residues. Germline loops: CDR1 WSHSY, CDR2 SAAADI. Unmatched junction bases numbered 11, after V lost 6 bases and J lost 0 bases. The CDR3 region has the DNA TGCGCCAGCAGCAGCTCTGCGGGGGGGGCGTACCAAGAGACCCAGTACTTC. It encodes CASSSSAGGAYQETQYF.

The chain is built from TRBV27 and TRBJ2-3; 8 bases align to TRBD2. V lost 8 bases to trimming and J lost 1 base; unmatched junction nucleotides: 5. This CDR3 contains 14 residues. Looked up from germline, CDR1 is MNHEY and CDR2 is SMNVEV (reference sequence). The CDR3 DNA follows: TGTGCCAGCGCCTTAGCGGGACGCACAGATACGCAGTATTTT. This translates into CASALAGRTDTQYF.

This clonotype has at least ten counts. This rearrangement joins TRBV7-2 to TRBJ2-5; D gene uncertain. CDR3 length: 14 residues. V gave up 5 bases and J gave up 2 bases, with 12 bases separating them. Germline CDR1 SGHTA, CDR2 FQGNSA. DNA for the CDR3: TGTGCCAGCAGCAGAGATGGACGGCAAGAGACCCAGTACTTC. It is translated as CASSRDGRQETQYF.

This clonotype has only a few counts. This chain links TRBV4-3 with TRBJ2-1; D not certain. The CDR3 extends over 14 amino acids. Germline CDR1 is LGHNA and CDR2 is YSLEER. The V and J ends lost 0 bases and 3 bases respectively, with 6 bases between them. CDR3 in DNA: TGCGCCAGCAGCCAAGATATGGACTACAATGAGCAGTTCTTC. Its translation is CASSQDMDYNEQFF.

The chain joins TRBV29-1 to TRBJ2-3; maybe TRBD2 (5 bases). The CDR3 runs to 13 residues. In germline, CDR1 is SQVTM, CDR2 ANQGSEA. Trimming removed 0 bases at V and 8 bases at J, with 12 bases between. CDR3 in amino acids: CSVEDREFGTQYF. DNA of the CDR3: TGCAGCGTTGAAGATCGGGAATTTGGTACGCAGTATTTT.

This clonotype was counted between two and nine times. One junction end disagrees with the germline gene, perhaps due to a read error. This sequence joins TRBV2 and TRBJ2-3; unclear D gene. Germline V gives CDR1 SNHLY, CDR2 FYNNEI. This CDR3 contains 15 residues. The CDR3 here is CASREGMLLGYTQYF. CDR3 DNA: TGTGCCAGCAGAGAAGGGATGCTCCTAGGGTATACGCAGTATTTT.